This T cell receptor beta chain was captured by sequencing in a study of identical twins. Overall study results and limits: Those out-of-frame alpha sequences shared by twins showed an excess of low generation probability.

This clonotype appeared a few times. No antigen is known for it. Using its own MiXCR run on the 5' RACE reads, TCRdb lists one record per CDR3 protein. Among 250,000 to 350,000 distinct CDR3 sequences listed, 8% to 9.5% were seen once. Only healthy Caucasians were included as donors. These data were also filed under a second study, of yellow fever vaccine responses in identical twins.

The sequencing input was CD8+ T cells sorted from blood. The TCR was taken from a woman aged 18-30 years in good health.

The CDR3 loop is CASSMAGTYEQYF. The CDR3 DNA reads as TGTGCCAGTAGTATGGCAGGCACCTACGAGCAGTACTTC. This chain joins TRBV19 and TRBJ2-7; D remains ambiguous. V lost 3 bases to trimming and J lost 2 bases, with 8 bases between them. The CDR3 length is 13 residues. The germline V gene has CDR1 LNHDA and CDR2 SQIVND (reference sequence).